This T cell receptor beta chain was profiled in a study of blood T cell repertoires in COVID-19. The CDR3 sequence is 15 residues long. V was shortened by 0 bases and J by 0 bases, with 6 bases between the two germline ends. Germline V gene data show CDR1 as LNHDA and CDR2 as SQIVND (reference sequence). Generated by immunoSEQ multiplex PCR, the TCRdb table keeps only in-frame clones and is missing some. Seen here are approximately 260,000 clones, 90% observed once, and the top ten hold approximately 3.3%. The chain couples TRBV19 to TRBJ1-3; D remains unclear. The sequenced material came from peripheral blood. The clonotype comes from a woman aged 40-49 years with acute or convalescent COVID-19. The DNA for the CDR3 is TGTGCCAGTAGTATAGACACGAGCTCTGGAAACACCATATATTTT. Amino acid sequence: CASSIDTSSGNTIYF.